This note documents a single TCR beta chain sequence. Its specificity is unknown. This CDR3 spans 13 amino acids. CDR1 and CDR2 (germline): SQVTM, ANQGSEA. The V end lost 6 bases, the J end lost 0 bases, and 12 bases lay between the germline ends. The table came from immunoSEQ multiplex PCR; TCRdb's copy has only in-frame clones and leaves some out. The sample has over 100,000 clones; around 90% are singletons. This sample stems from a study of T cell responses to AZD1222 COVID-19 vaccine. Study as a whole: Some second doses came at about 4 weeks and others at about 12 weeks; these were pooled.

Study results and caveats: Seropositive status at baseline applied to only 6 or 7 AZD1222 recipients. The sample set comprised mostly white British donors with more females, and clonal diversity was possibly underestimated.

The sequence was obtained from an adult in good health. The sequenced sample was peripheral blood, obtained on day 0 of AZD1222 vaccination. V gene TRBV29-1 combines with J gene TRBJ2-7, with D possibly matching TRBD1 (6 bases). CDR3 nucleotide sequence: TGCAGCGTCGGGGACACGTACTCCTACGAGCAGTACTTC. Translating gives CSVGDTYSYEQYF.